The 28 T cell receptor beta chains below all came from one sample that was sequenced in a study of monozygotic twins with inflammatory bowel disease. TCRdb reprocessed the 5' RACE reads, keeping one entry per CDR3 protein, no DNA. Its table records approximately 200,000 distinct CDR3 sequences. The specimen sequenced was blood. The source of these receptors is a human donor with ulcerative colitis or Crohn's disease, or a healthy co-twin of an affected twin (not recorded which).

The V and J genes are TRBV3-1 and TRBJ2-1. Germline V gene data show CDR1 as LGHDT and CDR2 as YNNKEL (reference sequence). The CDR3 consists of 14 residues. CDR3 protein: CASSQVGYTMVQFF.

V gene TRBV18 combines with J gene TRBJ1-6. The CDR3 extends over 15 amino acids. Per germline, CDR1 KGHSH and CDR2 LQKENI. CDR3 in amino acids: CASSPGPTSHSPLHF. The variable domain in full, with the rest retrieved from reference TRBV18 and TRBJ1-6, is NAGVMQNPRHLVRRRGQEARLRCSPMKGHSHVYWYRQLPEEGLKFMVYLQKENIIDESGMPKERFSAEFPKEGPSILRIQQVVRGDSAAYFCASSPGPTSHSPLHFGNGTRLTVT.

This chain links TRBV13 with TRBJ1-1. The CDR3 extends over 14 amino acids. Looked up from germline, CDR1 is PRHDT and CDR2 is FYEKMQ (reference sequence). CDR3 residues: CASSLRFLDTEAFF.

V is TRBV4-2 and J is TRBJ1-5; TCRdb returns TRBD1, unconfirmable since there is no DNA. Germline lookup yields CDR1 LGHNA and CDR2 YNFKEQ. The CDR3 runs 15 residues. Here the CDR3 reads CASSQDWGLNQPQHF.

The gene calls are TRBV3-1 and TRBJ1-1; the D call from TCRdb, TRBD1, cannot be confirmed without DNA. CDR1 is LGHDT and CDR2 is YNNKEL in the germline V gene (reference sequence). This CDR3 comprises 13 residues. CDR3 protein: CASSPTVNTEAFF.

This chain joins TRBV2 and TRBJ2-3; absent DNA, TCRdb's TRBD2 call cannot be checked. The CDR3 has 17 residues. In germline, CDR1 is SNHLY, CDR2 FYNNEI. The CDR3 loop is CASSEGWGLVSTDTQYF.

The chain links TRBV20-1 to TRBJ2-6. The CDR3 runs to 14 residues. Looked up from germline, CDR1 is DFQATT and CDR2 is SNEGSKA (reference sequence). The CDR3 sequence: CSASQGPGANVLTF.

The chain employs TRBV5-1 and TRBJ1-1; TCRdb's assignment of TRBD1 cannot be checked, as there is no DNA. The germline gives CDR1 SGHRS, CDR2 YFSETQ. The CDR3 is 15 residues long. The CDR3 here is CASSTSGYGSIEAFF.

The V gene is TRBV6-1, the J gene TRBJ2-4; the TRBD2 assignment by TCRdb is unverifiable without DNA. Germline CDR1 MNHNS, CDR2 SASEGT. The CDR3 sequence is 20 residues long. The chain's CDR3 is CASSEAYLGRTVWAKNIQYF.

V and J are TRBV7-8 and TRBJ2-7; TCRdb picks TRBD2, but there is no DNA to check that call. Germline values: CDR1 SGHVS, CDR2 FQNEAQ. The CDR3 is made up of 15 amino acids. CDR3 sequence: CASKRALAGDYEQYF.

This chain links TRBV20-1 with TRBJ1-2; with no DNA, the TCRdb D assignment of TRBD1 cannot be verified. CDR3 length equals 14 residues. Per the germline V gene, CDR1 is DFQATT and CDR2 is SNEGSKA (reference sequence). The CDR3 sequence: CSAGGGGRSYGYTF.

This chain connects TRBV15 to TRBJ2-7. Germline CDR1 LNHNV, CDR2 YYDKDF (reference sequence). The CDR3 is made up of 15 amino acids. The CDR3 here is CATSTKGGLSYEQYF. Variable domain in full (rest from reference TRBV15 and TRBJ2-7): DAMVIQNPRYQVTQFGKPVTLSCSQTLNHNVMYWYQQKSSQAPKLLFHYYDKDFNNEADTPDNFQSRRPNTSFCFLDIRSPGLGDTAMYLCATSTKGGLSYEQYFGPGTRLTVT.

V gene TRBV6-1 combines with J gene TRBJ1-1. This CDR3 comprises 13 residues. The germline CDR1 and CDR2 sequences are MNHNS and SASEGT. This chain's CDR3 is CASSEGLNTEAFF.

The gene calls are TRBV20-1 and TRBJ2-7; TCRdb's D gene call, TRBD2, goes unchecked for lack of DNA. This CDR3 is 14 amino acids long. Per the germline V gene, CDR1 is DFQATT and CDR2 is SNEGSKA (reference sequence). CDR3 sequence reads: CSASELAGLYEQYF.

V gene TRBV12-3 or TRBV12-4 combines with J gene TRBJ1-2; absent DNA, TCRdb's TRBD1 call cannot be checked. This CDR3 comprises 13 residues. This CDR3 is CASSLQGNYGYTF.

The chain joins TRBV9 to TRBJ2-7. CDR1 and CDR2 from the germline V gene are SGDLS and YYNGEE. The length of the CDR3 is 14 residues. The CDR3 region is CASSVGYSSYEQYF.

The J gene is TRBJ1-2, the V gene TRBV7-8. CDR3 length: 16 residues. From germline, CDR1 is SGHVS and CDR2 FQNEAQ. The CDR3 region is CASSRDDGITNYGYTF.

The chain is built from TRBV10-3 and TRBJ2-7. The length of the CDR3 is 13 residues. Germline CDR1 reads ENHRY; CDR2 reads SYGVKD. The CDR3 region is CAISFDTSYEQNF.

This rearrangement joins TRBV6-2 or TRBV6-3 to TRBJ1-2; the D call from TCRdb, TRBD1, cannot be confirmed without DNA. This CDR3 region has 13 residues. Germline-derived CDR1 and CDR2 are MNHEY and SVGEGT. This chain's CDR3 is CASSQGLNYGYTF.

The V call is TRBV7-9, the J call TRBJ1-5; checking the TCRdb D call of TRBD1 is not possible without DNA. Germline lookup yields CDR1 SEHNR and CDR2 FQNEAQ (reference sequence). The CDR3 is 15 residues long. This CDR3 reads CASRSGTGPYQPQHF.

This chain connects TRBV6-1 to TRBJ1-4; TCRdb outputs TRBD1, but without DNA this stays unchecked. In germline, CDR1 is MNHNS, CDR2 SASEGT. The CDR3 covers 14 residues. The CDR3 sequence: CASSKPTGNEKLFF.

This chain connects TRBV6-2 or TRBV6-3 to TRBJ2-1; the TCRdb D gene call, TRBD1, has no DNA to confirm it. The CDR3 is made up of 15 amino acids. Germline CDR1 and CDR2: MNHEY and SVGEGT. This chain's CDR3 is CATGPHRDRENEQFF.

The genes are TRBV7-9 and TRBJ2-2; lacking DNA, the TRBD2 call made by TCRdb goes unchecked. From germline, CDR1 is SEHNR and CDR2 FQNEAQ (reference sequence). The length of the CDR3 is 13 residues. This chain's CDR3 is CASSSGTLPYLFF.

The chain links TRBV5-6 to TRBJ2-7; TCRdb's D call, TRBD2, is unchecked because there is no DNA. This CDR3 region has 14 residues. Germline assignment: CDR1 SGHDT and CDR2 YYEEEE. The CDR3 spells CASSLELGAGEQYF.

The rearrangement uses TRBV27 and TRBJ1-1; the TRBD1 assignment by TCRdb is unverifiable without DNA. From germline, CDR1 is MNHEY and CDR2 SMNVEV (reference sequence). The CDR3 has 16 amino acids. The CDR3 loop reads CASSPWTAEKDTEAFF.

The chain employs TRBV18 and TRBJ1-1; TCRdb's D call of TRBD1 is untestable without DNA. Germline V lookup: CDR1 KGHSH, CDR2 LQKENI. The CDR3 consists of 13 residues. The CDR3 is CASSPPVGQRAFF.

CDR3 sequence reads: CASSRPKGGGKVGSNYGYTF. The chain uses TRBV4-2 and TRBJ1-2; TCRdb returns TRBD1, unconfirmable since there is no DNA. Germline V gene data show CDR1 as LGHNA and CDR2 as YNFKEQ. This CDR3 spans 20 amino acids.

J is TRBJ1-4 and V is TRBV20-1; the TCRdb call, TRBD1, lacks DNA for checking. CDR3 length: 15 amino acids. CDR1 and CDR2 from the germline V gene are DFQATT and SNEGSKA (reference sequence). CDR3 protein: CSARHSEGAGEKLFF.